This T cell receptor (beta chain) was retrieved from a study of human T cells and chemical hapten exposure. Documented time point: patch test 1, 2 weeks after DPC sensitization. Treatment specified: therapeutic diphenylcyclopropenone sensitization with weekly scalp DPC. TCRdb re-called the RACE reads with MiXCR, one entry per CDR3 protein. The sample has fewer than 100,000 distinct CDR3 sequences, 12% seen once; the top ten hold roughly 3.4%. This clonotype appeared a few times. The junction had 10 bases not matched to a gene; V was cut back by 2 bases and J by 2 bases. Germline V gene data show CDR1 as MGHRA and CDR2 as YSYEKL. The CDR3 runs 17 residues.

This receptor was taken from an older woman with alopecia areata. Some clones in this sample may be carry-over from other donors' samples. The sequencing used whole blood, collected in connection with sensitization to the hapten diphenylcyclopropenone (DPC). This rearrangement joins TRBV4-1 to TRBJ2-7; TRBD2 aligns across 9 bases. The CDR3 reads CASSQSASGVRTYEQYF. CDR3 bases: TGCGCCAGCAGCCAATCTGCTAGCGGGGTGCGCACCTACGAGCAGTACTTC.